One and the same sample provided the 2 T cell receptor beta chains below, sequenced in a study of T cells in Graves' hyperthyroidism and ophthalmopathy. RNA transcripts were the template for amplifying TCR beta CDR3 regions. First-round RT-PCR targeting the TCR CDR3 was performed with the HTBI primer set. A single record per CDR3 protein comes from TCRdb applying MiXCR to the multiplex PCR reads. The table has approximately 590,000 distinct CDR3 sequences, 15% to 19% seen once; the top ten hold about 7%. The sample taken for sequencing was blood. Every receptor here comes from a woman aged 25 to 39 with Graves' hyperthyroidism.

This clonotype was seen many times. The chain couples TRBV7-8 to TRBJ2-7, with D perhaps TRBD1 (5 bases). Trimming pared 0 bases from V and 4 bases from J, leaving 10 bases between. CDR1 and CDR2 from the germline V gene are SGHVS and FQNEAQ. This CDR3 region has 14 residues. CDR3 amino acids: CASSLAETDYEQYF. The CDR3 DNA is TGTGCCAGCAGCTTAGCAGAGACAGATTACGAGCAGTACTTC.

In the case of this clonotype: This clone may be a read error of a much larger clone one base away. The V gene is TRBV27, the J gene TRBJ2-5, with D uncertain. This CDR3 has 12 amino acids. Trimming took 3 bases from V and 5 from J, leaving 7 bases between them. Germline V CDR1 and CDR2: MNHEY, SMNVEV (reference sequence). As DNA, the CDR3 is TGTGCCAGCAGTTTTTGGACGGAGACCCAGTACTTC. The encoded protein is CASSFWTETQYF.